This T cell receptor beta chain was documented in a study of neurological immune-mediated disorders. Study-level results: No CDR3 amino acid sequences were shared by expanded clones across subjects, suggesting private repertoires in all groups.

The cDNA came from 5'RACE, which used 10-nucleotide random UMIs. Over 170 million TCR-beta sequences from 15-18 subjects came out of each sequencing run. Each CDR3 protein gets one entry after TCRdb re-called the 5' RACE reads with MiXCR. The profile shows tens of thousands of distinct CDR3 sequences, 17% of them singletons. The CDR3 has 16 residues. The germline V gene has CDR1 DFQATT and CDR2 SNEGSKA (reference sequence). Trimming left V 1 base short and J 3 bases short, with 16 bases between. This clonotype was counted once. What it binds is unknown. The rearrangement uses TRBV20-1 and TRBJ2-1, with D possibly being TRBD1 (9 bases). This TCR was sampled from a middle-aged woman in good health. The sequenced sample consisted of PBMCs. The CDR3 DNA sequence: TGCAGTGCTAGAGTTAGCGGGACAGGGCACTACAATGAGCAGTTCTTC. Translating it yields CSARVSGTGHYNEQFF.